A single sample gave rise to the 6 T cell receptor beta chains below, sequenced in a study of blood T cell repertoires in COVID-19. This table comes from immunoSEQ multiplex PCR, and its TCRdb copy is limited to in-frame clones, with some not included. The sample lists around 200,000 clones, roughly 80% occurring once. The sample comprised peripheral blood. The source is a man between 45 and 60 years old with active or convalescent COVID-19.

This clone has only a few counts. This chain connects TRBV7-9 to TRBJ1-5, with D uncertain. The CDR3 loop spans 14 amino acids. The V and J ends lost 1 base and 4 bases respectively, with 8 bases between them. Germline loops: CDR1 SEHNR, CDR2 FQNEAQ (reference sequence). CDR3 bases: TGTGCCAGCAGCTTAGAATCGGGAAATCAGCCCCAGCATTTT. This sequence encodes CASSLESGNQPQHF. Based on the CDR3 plus reference TRBV7-9 and TRBJ1-5, the full variable domain is DTGVSQNPRHKITKRGQNVTFRCDPISEHNRLYWYRQTLGQGPEFLTYFQNEAQLEKSRLLSDRFSAERPKGSFSTLEIQRTEQGDSAMYLCASSLESGNQPQHFGDGTRLSIL.

A single count supports this clone. The chain joins TRBV19 to TRBJ1-5; 8 nucleotides align to TRBD1. The CDR3 has 15 residues. Germline CDR1 is LNHDA and CDR2 is SQIVND (reference sequence). The J segment lost 3 bases and the V segment lost 3 bases, leaving 4 bases of the junction unmatched. The CDR3, as DNA: TGTGCCAGTAGTATCAGACAGGGGTCCAATCAGCCCCAGCATTTT. Translation gives CASSIRQGSNQPQHF. The variable domain in full, completed from reference TRBV19 and TRBJ1-5, reads DGGITQSPKYLFRKEGQNVTLSCEQNLNHDAMYWYRQDPGQGLRLIYYSQIVNDFQKGDIAEGYSVSREKKESFPLTVTSAQKNPTAFYLCASSIRQGSNQPQHFGDGTRLSIL.

The V and J genes are TRBV6-2 or TRBV6-3 and TRBJ2-2; TRBD2 aligns across 7 bases. Germline V gene sequence: CDR1 MNHEY, CDR2 SVGEGT. V shed 5 bases and J 2 bases; nucleotides not matched to a gene: 8. The CDR3 totals 16 residues. This CDR3 is CASSARRGENTGELFF. DNA for the CDR3: TGTGCCAGCAGTGCACGACGGGGGGAAAACACCGGGGAGCTGTTTTTT.

This chain joins TRBV2 and TRBJ1-1, with D unresolved. Germline CDR1 and CDR2: SNHLY and FYNNEI. This CDR3 contains 14 residues. Trimming removed 7 bases at V and 1 base at J, with 13 bases between. The CDR3 spells CASTLEDTNTEAFF. In nucleotides, the CDR3 is TGTGCCAGCACCCTAGAGGATACGAACACTGAAGCTTTCTTT. Full variable domain (missing parts from reference TRBV2 and TRBJ1-1): EPEVTQTPSHQVTQMGQEVILRCVPISNHLYFYWYRQILGQKVEFLVSFYNNEISEKSEIFDDQFSVERPDGSNFTLKIRSTKLEDSAMYFCASTLEDTNTEAFFGQGTRLTVV.

This clone was detected only a few times. The V gene is TRBV19, the J gene TRBJ2-7; possible D gene TRBD1, 5 bases. Germline lookup yields CDR1 LNHDA and CDR2 SQIVND (reference sequence). V was trimmed by 3 bases and J by 3 bases, leaving 12 bases between them. CDR3 length equals 14 residues. DNA for the CDR3: TGTGCCAGTAGTATCGGAGACAGAAACTACGAGCAGTACTTC. Translating it yields CASSIGDRNYEQYF.

The rearrangement joins TRBV6-5 to TRBJ1-1; TRBD1 is a possible D gene (5 bases). The CDR3 extends over 13 amino acids. V was trimmed by 2 bases and J by 6 bases, leaving 10 bases between them. The V gene's germline CDR1 is MNHEY and CDR2 SVGAGI. In nucleotides, the CDR3 is TGTGCCAGCAGTTACGACAGATCGGCTGAAGCTTTCTTT. This encodes CASSYDRSAEAFF.